This T cell receptor beta chain was captured in a study of blood T cell repertoires in COVID-19. Repertoires were generated with immunoSEQ multiplex PCR, while TCRdb's copy carries only in-frame clones and drops some. Counted here are some 260,000 clones, roughly 88% occurring once; the ten biggest clones make up about 0.8%. The length of the CDR3 is 15 residues. Germline lookup yields CDR1 SGHNT and CDR2 YENEEA. V was shortened by 0 bases and J by 7 bases, with 12 bases between the two germline ends. The sample comprised peripheral blood. The V and J genes are TRBV11-3 and TRBJ2-2; perhaps TRBD1 as D (6 bases). The receptor comes from a woman aged 30 to 39 with acute or convalescent COVID-19. Written as DNA, the CDR3 is TGTGCCAGCAGCTTAGAGCCCAGGGGAGACGGGGAGCTGTTTTTT. This translates into CASSLEPRGDGELFF.